This passage covers 4 T cell receptor beta chains from one sample sequenced in a study of blood T cell repertoires in COVID-19. The data were produced by immunoSEQ multiplex PCR, yet TCRdb's version contains in-frame clones alone and is incomplete. The sample contains 250,000 to 300,000 clones, around 89% of which appear only once. Source material: peripheral blood. Every receptor here comes from a woman aged 45 to 65 with COVID-19, enrolled during active disease.

The gene calls are TRBV1 and TRBJ2-7; no DNA check was done on the table's D call, TRBD2. TRBV1 is reported as a pseudogene. The CDR3 totals 18 residues. This CDR3 reads CTSSQAPGTSGILYEQYF. The CDR3 DNA sequence: TGCACCAGCAGCCAAGCTCCCGGGACTAGCGGGATCCTATACGAGCAGTACTTC.

As DNA, the CDR3 is TGTGCCAGCAGCCCCCAACTAGTCGTGGAGACCCAGTACTTC. Translated: CASSPQLVVETQYF. V and J are TRBV9 and TRBJ2-5; the D gene is possibly TRBD2 (5 bases). The CDR3 loop spans 14 amino acids. Trimming removed 4 bases at V and 5 bases at J, with 15 bases between. The germline V gene encodes CDR1 SGDLS and CDR2 YYNGEE.

The chain recombines TRBV24-1 with TRBJ1-6; 7 bases match TRBD1. Unmatched junction bases numbered 9, after V lost 4 bases and J lost 4 bases. This CDR3 spans 17 amino acids. Germline V CDR1 and CDR2: KGHDR, SFDVKD. The DNA for the CDR3 is TGTGCCACCAGTGACTATATGAGGGGGCCATATAATTCACCCCTCCACTTT. Translation: CATSDYMRGPYNSPLHF.

V is TRBV27 and J is TRBJ2-2; perhaps TRBD2 as D (5 bases). With 4 bases removed from V and 1 base from J, the gap between germline ends came to 10 bases. Germline assignment: CDR1 MNHEY and CDR2 SMNVEV (reference sequence). The CDR3 has 15 residues. The CDR3 DNA reads as TGTGCCAGCAGTTCTCGGGATTTGAACACCGGGGAGCTGTTTTTT. Translation gives CASSSRDLNTGELFF.